The clone carrying this T cell receptor beta chain is categorized as medium-sized (0.01 to 0.1%). One entry per CDR3 protein, called by TCRdb with MiXCR from the reads. This sample has 5,000 to 6,500 distinct CDR3 sequences, with around 9.5% found just once. Germline V gene lookup returns CDR1 SGHTA and CDR2 FQGNSA. This CDR3 has 15 amino acids. V shed 5 bases and J shed 4 bases, with 14 bases lying between them. The sequencing sample was made of CD4+ T cells from synovial fluid. This clonotype was sampled from a human donor with rheumatoid arthritis. The gene calls are TRBV7-2 and TRBJ2-2; D might be TRBD2 (6 bases). For the CDR3, the DNA is TGTGCCAGCAGCCCCGGAGGGAGTGTCACCGGGGAGCTGTTTTTT. It is translated as CASSPGGSVTGELFF.